These 18 T cell receptor delta chains originate from one sample sequenced in a study of Vδ1+ human thymocytes. Points from the study as a whole: In the thymus, TRG and TRD repertoires looked highly polyclonal with Gaussian CDR3 lengths.

Sequences come from RNA converted to cDNA by reverse transcription. The CDR3 regions were amplified by multiplex PCR from V-gene primers to a constant-region primer. TCRdb reanalyzed the multiplex PCR reads using CATT. Among more than 45,000 delta-chain clones listed, approximately 15% were seen once. These receptors have no known antigen. The sequenced sample consisted of Vdelta1+ gamma-delta thymocytes from the thymus. As to subset: FACS-sorted CD3+ TCRalphabeta- TCRVdelta1+ TCRVdelta2- thymocytes. The receptors derive from a girl under three years old who had congenital heart surgery.

A few counts support this clone. V usage is TRDV1 and J usage is TRDJ1, with TRDD3 identical over 8 bases. V trimming: 0 bases; J trimming: 0 bases; junction bases outside the gene matches: 9. Germline loops: CDR1 TSWWSYY, CDR2 QGS. The CDR3 runs 18 residues. The CDR3 sequence: CALGELSGGSVYTDKLIF. DNA of the CDR3: TGTGCTCTTGGGGAACTAAGTGGGGGATCCGTATACACCGATAAACTCATCTTT.

This chain uses TRDV1 with TRDJ1; 13 nucleotides align to TRDD3. Germline V gene sequence: CDR1 TSWWSYY, CDR2 QGS. V shed 5 bases and J 1 base; nucleotides not matched to a gene: 10. The CDR3 covers 18 residues. CDR3 sequence reads: CALGSLLGDTVGTDKLIF. The CDR3 DNA sequence: TGTGCTCTTGGGTCATTACTGGGGGATACGGTGGGCACCGATAAACTCATCTTT.

There are a few counts of this clone. The chain is built from TRDV1 and TRDJ1; 7 bases align to TRDD2. The germline CDR1 and CDR2 sequences are TSWWSYY and QGS. This CDR3 has 19 residues. V lost 4 bases, J lost 0 bases, and 17 bases stayed unmatched. CDR3 DNA sequence: TGTGCTCTTGGGGTAGCATTCCTACAGGGGACCCCGTACACCGATAAACTCATCTTT. Translating gives CALGVAFLQGTPYTDKLIF.

This clone was seen a handful of times. The chain couples TRDV1 to TRDJ1, with D hard to call. The CDR3 contains 15 residues. Germline values: CDR1 TSWWSYY, CDR2 QGS. Trimming stripped 6 bases from V and 7 bases from J, with 21 bases between. The DNA of the CDR3 is TGTGCTCTTGGATTCCCGATTACGACTCCGGGTAAACTCATCTTT. Residues: CALGFPITTPGKLIF.

This clone was seen more than once but under ten times. The chain is built from TRDV1 and TRDJ1; 13 bases line up with TRDD3. Germline CDR1 is TSWWSYY and CDR2 is QGS. The CDR3 consists of 18 residues. The V segment lost 4 bases and the J segment 7 bases; nucleotides outside the gene matches: 15. CDR3 sequence: CALGGPFPNTGGYGKLIF. CDR3 coding DNA: TGTGCTCTTGGGGGACCCTTCCCAAACACTGGGGGATACGGTAAACTCATCTTT.

This chain uses TRDV1 with TRDJ1; 7 bases fit TRDD3. The germline gives CDR1 TSWWSYY, CDR2 QGS. J lost 0 bases, V lost 2 bases, and 15 bases had no gene match. This CDR3 is 19 amino acids long. The CDR3 reads CALGESLHKLGGYTDKLIF. The CDR3 bases are TGTGCTCTTGGGGAATCCCTCCATAAACTCGGGGGATACACCGATAAACTCATCTTT.

The chain carries TRDV1 and TRDJ1; TRDD3 aligns across 9 bases. Trimming cost V 0 bases and J 0 bases; bases outside gene matches: 23. The CDR3 loop spans 23 amino acids. CDR1 and CDR2 (germline): TSWWSYY, QGS. The CDR3 is CALGELSSVLGEPIRPDTDKLIF. CDR3 bases: TGTGCTCTTGGGGAACTCTCCTCCGTACTGGGGGAGCCTATCCGACCAGACACCGATAAACTCATCTTT.

The chain employs TRDV1 and TRDJ1, with TRDD2 matching 7 bases. This CDR3 spans 22 amino acids. The V and J ends lost 5 bases and 0 bases, in that order; junction bases with no gene match: 27. Germline CDR1 is TSWWSYY and CDR2 is QGS. The CDR3 DNA is TGTGCTCTTGGGTCGCTCTTCCTATCGGCAACGGGGGCCCCCGGGGACACCGATAAACTCATCTTT. Protein sequence: CALGSLFLSATGAPGDTDKLIF.

The chain is built from TRDV1 and TRDJ1; 12 bases are shared with TRDD3. The CDR3 runs 18 residues. CDR1 TSWWSYY and CDR2 QGS come from the germline V gene. Trimming at V came to 5 bases and at J to 3 bases, leaving 13 bases not matched to a gene. The CDR3 region is CALGNGTFTGGYPDKLIF. The CDR3 nucleotides read TGTGCTCTTGGGAACGGGACCTTTACTGGGGGATACCCCGATAAACTCATCTTT.

The sample holds a few counts of this clone. V usage is TRDV1 and J usage is TRDJ1; D is uncertain. V was clipped by 4 bases and J by 1 base, with 13 bases between them. The CDR3 extends over 15 amino acids. Per germline, CDR1 TSWWSYY and CDR2 QGS. CDR3 in amino acids: CALGGHLVATDKLIF. CDR3 nucleotide sequence: TGTGCTCTTGGGGGACACTTGGTTGCCACCGATAAACTCATCTTT.

The chain uses TRDV1 and TRDJ1, with TRDD3 matching 10 bases. In germline, CDR1 is TSWWSYY, CDR2 QGS. The junction had 33 bases not matched to a gene; V was cut back by 2 bases and J by 0 bases. The CDR3 consists of 26 residues. This CDR3 is CALGEGYSSRSRTGGSPYSYTDKLIF. In DNA form, the CDR3 reads TGTGCTCTTGGGGAAGGGTATTCGTCCCGGAGTCGTACTGGGGGATCTCCTTATTCCTACACCGATAAACTCATCTTT.

The V call is TRDV1, the J call TRDJ1; D perhaps matches TRDD2 (6 bases). The CDR3 runs to 20 residues. Trimming cost V 3 bases and J 1 base, with 27 bases left between them. The germline V gene encodes CDR1 TSWWSYY and CDR2 QGS. CDR3 amino acids: CALGEPRDRLPLSTTDKLIF. The DNA of the CDR3 is TGTGCTCTTGGGGAGCCAAGGGATCGCCTTCCCCTTTCTACCACCGATAAACTCATCTTT.

This clone was detected only a few times. V is TRDV1 and J is TRDJ1; tentative D call: TRDD2 (5 bases). The germline V and J ends were trimmed by 5 bases and 0 bases, with 22 bases remaining between them. Germline loops: CDR1 TSWWSYY, CDR2 QGS. The CDR3 spans 18 residues. CDR3 coding DNA: TGTGCTCTTGGGCCCCTCGGCCCCCTCCTAATTCACACCGATAAACTCATCTTT. Its protein is CALGPLGPLLIHTDKLIF.

J is TRDJ1 and V is TRDV1, with 9 bases fitting TRDD3. The CDR3 runs 19 residues. Germline CDR1 TSWWSYY, CDR2 QGS. V lost 4 bases to trimming and J lost 0 bases; unmatched junction nucleotides: 15. The CDR3 sequence: CALGVAVLGENVDTDKLIF. The CDR3 coding sequence is TGTGCTCTTGGGGTTGCTGTACTGGGGGAGAACGTGGACACCGATAAACTCATCTTT.

This clone was counted between two and nine times. V gene TRDV1 combines with J gene TRDJ1; maybe TRDD3 (10 bases). Trimming shortened V by 3 bases and J by 2 bases, and 31 bases separated the two germline ends. The germline V gene encodes CDR1 TSWWSYY and CDR2 QGS. This CDR3 is 21 amino acids long. CDR3 protein: CALGDGLPTGGSLRETDKLIF. The CDR3 DNA reads TGTGCTCTTGGGGACGGCCTTCCTACTGGGGGATCCCTCCGGGAGACCGATAAACTCATCTTT.

The gene calls are TRDV1 and TRDJ1; no clear D. V dropped 4 bases and J dropped 1 base, with 10 bases sitting between them. From germline, CDR1 is TSWWSYY and CDR2 QGS. The CDR3 sequence is 14 residues long. The CDR3, as DNA: TGTGCTCTTGGGGGAGGGTTTGGCACCGATAAACTCATCTTT. As protein: CALGGGFGTDKLIF.

V is TRDV1 and J is TRDJ1; D gene uncertain. Germline lookup yields CDR1 TSWWSYY and CDR2 QGS. Trimming took 1 base from V and 0 from J, leaving 12 bases between them. The CDR3 spans 16 residues. In nucleotides, the CDR3 is TGTGCTCTTGGGGAACCTCCACCGGTCTACACCGATAAACTCATCTTT. Translating gives CALGEPPPVYTDKLIF.

This clone was recorded a few times. One end of the junction does not line up with germline, which may come from a read error. The chain joins TRDV1 to TRDJ1; D may be TRDD3 (6 bases). The CDR3 contains 19 residues. Germline loops: CDR1 TSWWSYY, CDR2 QGS. The CDR3, as DNA: TGTGCTCTTGGGGAACTAGATCGGCTGGGGTACGGGTACACCGATAAACCCATCTTT. This encodes CALGELDRLGYGYTDKPIF.